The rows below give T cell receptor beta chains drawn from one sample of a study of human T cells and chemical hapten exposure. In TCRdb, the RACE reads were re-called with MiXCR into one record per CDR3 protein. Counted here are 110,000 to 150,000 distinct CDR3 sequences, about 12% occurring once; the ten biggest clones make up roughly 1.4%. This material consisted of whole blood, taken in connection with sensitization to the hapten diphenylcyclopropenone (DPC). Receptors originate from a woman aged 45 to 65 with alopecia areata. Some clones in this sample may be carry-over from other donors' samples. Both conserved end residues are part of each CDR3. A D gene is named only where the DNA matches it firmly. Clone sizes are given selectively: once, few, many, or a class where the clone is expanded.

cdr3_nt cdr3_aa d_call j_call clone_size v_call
TGTGCCAGCAGCCCTCTCATGAACACTGAAGCTTTCTTT CASSPLMNTEAFF - TRBJ1-1 - TRBV3-1
TGCAGTGCCCAGACTAGCGGGGTGAAAAACATTCAGTACTTC CSAQTSGVKNIQYF TRBD2 TRBJ2-4 - TRBV20-1
TGTGCCAGCAGTTACTCGGGCGGTGGAGGGCAGTATTTT CASSYSGGGGQYF - TRBJ2-3 - TRBV6-2/TRBV6-3
TGTGCCAGCAGTTTGTCCCCCGGGAGTTCGACAGATACGCAGTATTTT CASSLSPGSSTDTQYF - TRBJ2-3 many TRBV7-2
TGTGCCAGCAGTTGGGGGGGCTTCACCGGGGAGCTGTTTTTT CASSWGGFTGELFF - TRBJ2-2 few TRBV12-3/TRBV12-4
TGTGCCAGCAGTAAGGACGGCCCGGAGCAGTACTTC CASSKDGPEQYF - TRBJ2-7 few TRBV27
TGTGCCACGTTGGACCGGGACAGGGGCGGTCAGCCCCAGCATTTT CATLDRDRGGQPQHF TRBD1 TRBJ1-5 - TRBV10-3
TGTGCCTGGAGTTACCACGGTACTAGCGGGAGAGAGTCCGGGGAGCTGTTTTTT CAWSYHGTSGRESGELFF TRBD2 TRBJ2-2 - TRBV30
TGCGCCAGCAGCTTGGGGGACAGGGGGTACCAAGAGACCCAGTACTTC CASSLGDRGYQETQYF TRBD1 TRBJ2-5 few TRBV5-1
TGTGCCAGCAGCCATGGTAGCGGCGGCTCTGGGGCCAACGTCCTGACTTTC CASSHGSGGSGANVLTF - TRBJ2-6 many TRBV3-1
TGCGCCAGCAGCTTGTGGCCTAGCGGGGCCTCGAACACCGGGGAGCTGTTTTTT CASSLWPSGASNTGELFF TRBD2 TRBJ2-2 - TRBV5-1
TGCGCCAGCAGCCAAGATAGCGGGAGGAAAGAGACCCAGTACTTC CASSQDSGRKETQYF TRBD2 TRBJ2-5 few TRBV4-3
TGTGCCAGCAGCCGGGGGGACAGGACTTACAATGAGCAGTTCTTC CASSRGDRTYNEQFF - TRBJ2-1 - TRBV28
TGTGCCAGCAGTAATCCTGATACGCAGTATTTT CASSNPDTQYF - TRBJ2-3 - TRBV25-1
TGTGCCAGTACCTCAGGTCGGCAGGGTAGTTCACCCCTCCACTTT CASTSGRQGSSPLHF - TRBJ1-6 many TRBV19
TGTGCCAGTAAAGGACCGGGGCCAAATTCACCCCTCCACTTT CASKGPGPNSPLHF - TRBJ1-6 few TRBV19
TGCGCCAGCAGCTTGGACGGCAGGGCCTCTGGAAACACCATATATTTT CASSLDGRASGNTIYF - TRBJ1-3 - TRBV5-1
TGTGCCAGCGAAATTCGCGGGACAGATACGCAGTATTTT CASEIRGTDTQYF - TRBJ2-3 - TRBV11-2
TGCGCCAGCAGCTTGTCAGGGGGATTTACGCAGTATTTT CASSLSGGFTQYF TRBD1 TRBJ2-3 few TRBV5-1
TGTGCCAGCAGCTTACCGGGCCCGCCCCAGCAGTACTTC CASSLPGPPQQYF - TRBJ2-7 - TRBV11-2
TGTGCCAGTGCCCCGGGACCGGCCGCCTACAATGAGCAGTTCTTC CASAPGPAAYNEQFF - TRBJ2-1 - TRBV19
TGCAGCGTTGTTACAGCTCTAGCCAAAAACATTCAGTACTTC CSVVTALAKNIQYF - TRBJ2-4 - TRBV29-1
TGCAGTGCTATTCAACCTAGCGGGAGAAGGGACGAGCAGTACTTC CSAIQPSGRRDEQYF TRBD2 TRBJ2-7 few TRBV20-1
TGCGCCAGCAGCTTGGGACAGAGCTCCTACAATGAGCAGTTCTTC CASSLGQSSYNEQFF - TRBJ2-1 many TRBV5-1
TGTGCCACCCTGGAGGGGGGGTCGGTTCCCTCCTACGAGCAGTACTTC CATLEGGSVPSYEQYF - TRBJ2-7 few TRBV28
TGTGCCAGCAGCTTGACAGGGCCTAGCGGGAGCTGCGAGCAGTACTTC CASSLTGPSGSCEQYF TRBD2 TRBJ2-7 - TRBV7-9
TGTGCCAGCAGTTTAGGTGCCTTTCGCAACACCGGGGAGCTGTTTTTT CASSLGAFRNTGELFF - TRBJ2-2 many TRBV12-3/TRBV12-4
TGTGCCAGCAGCCCCTTTATGGGGACAGATACGCAGTATTTT CASSPFMGTDTQYF - TRBJ2-3 many TRBV7-3
TGTGCCAGCAGTTCCAGGGGAGGGGTTGTCTTC CASSSRGGVVF - TRBJ2-7 few TRBV12-3/TRBV12-4